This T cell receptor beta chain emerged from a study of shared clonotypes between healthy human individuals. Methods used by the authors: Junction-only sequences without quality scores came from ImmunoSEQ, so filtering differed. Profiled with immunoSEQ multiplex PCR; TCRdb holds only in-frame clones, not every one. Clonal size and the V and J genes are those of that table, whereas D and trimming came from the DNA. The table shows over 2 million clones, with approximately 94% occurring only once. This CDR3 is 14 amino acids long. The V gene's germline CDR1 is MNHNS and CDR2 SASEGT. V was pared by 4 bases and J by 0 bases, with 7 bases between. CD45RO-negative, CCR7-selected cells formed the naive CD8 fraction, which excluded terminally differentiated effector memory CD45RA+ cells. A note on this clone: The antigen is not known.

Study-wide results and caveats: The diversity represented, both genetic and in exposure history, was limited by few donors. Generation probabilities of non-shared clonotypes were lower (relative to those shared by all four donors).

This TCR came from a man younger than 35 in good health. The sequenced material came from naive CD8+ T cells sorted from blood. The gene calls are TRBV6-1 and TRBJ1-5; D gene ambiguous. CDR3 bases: TGTGCCAGCAGTGGTGGATATAGCAATCAGCCCCAGCATTTT. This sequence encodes CASSGGYSNQPQHF.